This T cell receptor beta chain was found in a study of control samples from healthy donors and cancer patients. This CDR3 spans 14 amino acids. Germline CDR1 is SNHLY and CDR2 is FYNNEI. Trimming left V 7 bases short and J 1 base short, with 13 bases between. Method: immunoSEQ multiplex PCR; TCRdb's copy keeps in-frame clones and lacks some. The table has around 100,000 clones, 85% to 90% seen once. This receptor was identified in a man aged 55 to 70 with lung cancer. The material sequenced was PBMCs. This chain joins TRBV2 and TRBJ1-1; maybe TRBD1 (5 bases). DNA for the CDR3: TGTGCCAGCAATCGGGGAGGGGCGAACACTGAAGCTTTCTTT. Amino acids: CASNRGGANTEAFF.